This T cell receptor (beta chain) was identified in a study of cytomegalovirus exposure and HLA in healthy donors. Study-level findings and limits: What a later analysis showed was that several of the most significant clusters appeared linked to common viral pathogens. The investigators catalogued 160 or so TCR beta chains as cytomegalovirus-associated.

The trim removed 3 bases at V and 2 bases at J, leaving 4 bases unmatched. The CDR3 is 14 residues long. The germline V gene encodes CDR1 SQVTM and CDR2 ANQGSEA. Primers included in the PCR were 60 Vbeta and 13 Jbeta primers. Here immunoSEQ multiplex PCR was the method, and the copy in TCRdb shows in-frame clones only, minus some. In the table there are about 120,000 clones, 50% to 65% of which are singletons. A remark on this clone: Its antigen is not identified.

This receptor was identified in a man aged 35-49 years in good health and CMV-seropositive. Sequences were obtained from PBMCs. The chain has TRBV29-1 and TRBJ2-3; 8 bases are a match to TRBD2. The CDR3 protein is CSVDGGLVTDTQYF. DNA of the CDR3: TGCAGCGTTGATGGGGGACTAGTCACAGATACGCAGTATTTT.